This T cell receptor (beta chain) was identified during a study of blood T cell repertoires in COVID-19. Libraries were prepared by immunoSEQ multiplex PCR; TCRdb keeps only in-frame clonotypes and omits some of them. Here the sample spans roughly 240,000 clones, around 84% being singletons. The CDR3 length is 15 residues. The germline V gene encodes CDR1 SGHNT and CDR2 YYREEE (reference sequence). With 3 bases clipped from V and 1 base from J, the junction kept 3 bases outside the gene matches. The sample comprised peripheral blood. The chain has TRBV5-4 and TRBJ2-7, with 11 bases that match TRBD2. The receptor was derived from a man aged 40-49 years who had recovered from COVID-19. The CDR3 reads CASSSVAGGSYEQYF. The CDR3 DNA is TGTGCCAGCAGCTCTGTAGCGGGAGGGTCCTACGAGCAGTACTTC.